A selection of T cell receptor beta chains follows, all from one sample in a study of blood T cell repertoires in COVID-19. TCRdb keeps only in-frame clones here, not all; method: immunoSEQ multiplex PCR. The data show about 300,000 clones, just under 90% seen once. Input material: peripheral blood. The receptor source for this set is a woman in her 30s with COVID-19, enrolled during active disease. Both conserved end residues are trimmed from each CDR3. Clone size is not always given. Where it is, it says once, few, many or a class for expanded clones.

V gene: TRBV6-1; clone size: NA; J gene: TRBJ1-2; CDR3 protein: ASSEQRDGTGVVNYGYT
V gene: TRBV2; clone size: few; J gene: TRBJ1-4; CDR3 protein: ASSRVATNEKLF
V gene: TRBV2; clone size: NA; J gene: TRBJ2-3; CDR3 protein: ATGTVLTDTQY
V gene: TRBV7-9; clone size: NA; J gene: TRBJ2-1; CDR3 protein: ASSPDNEQF
V gene: TRBV9; clone size: NA; J gene: TRBJ1-2; CDR3 protein: ASSALGQFG
V gene: TRBV7-8; clone size: few; J gene: TRBJ2-5; CDR3 protein: ASSYHRVEETQY
V gene: TRBV19; clone size: NA; J gene: TRBJ1-6; CDR3 protein: ASRNDRAGNSPLH
V gene: TRBV7-8; clone size: NA; J gene: TRBJ1-2; CDR3 protein: ASSQDRTGSAGYT
V gene: TRBV7-2; clone size: NA; J gene: TRBJ1-1; CDR3 protein: ASSAQGWAEAF
V gene: TRBV4-2; clone size: NA; J gene: TRBJ1-1; CDR3 protein: ASSLGGEAF
V gene: TRBV21-1; clone size: NA; J gene: TRBJ2-3; CDR3 protein: ASRRDRGRYSTDTQY
V gene: TRBV28; clone size: once; J gene: TRBJ1-6; CDR3 protein: ASSPLGQGSSPLH
V gene: TRBV7-9; clone size: once; J gene: TRBJ2-3; CDR3 protein: ASSPGFDTQY
V gene: TRBV2; clone size: NA; J gene: TRBJ1-5; CDR3 protein: ASSPNRREPQH
V gene: TRBV11-1; clone size: few; J gene: TRBJ1-1; CDR3 protein: ASTQGAWTEAF
V gene: TRBV9; clone size: NA; J gene: TRBJ2-2; CDR3 protein: ASSVRLDPDPGNTGELF
V gene: TRBV6-4; clone size: once; J gene: TRBJ2-2; CDR3 protein: ASSDSAGDSGELF
V gene: TRBV4-2; clone size: NA; J gene: TRBJ1-5; CDR3 protein: ASSQGEQGDQPQH
V gene: TRBV27; clone size: once; J gene: TRBJ1-5; CDR3 protein: ASSSTGSQPQH
V gene: TRBV3-1/TRBV3-2; clone size: NA; J gene: TRBJ1-2; CDR3 protein: ASSHSSGTAYGYT
V gene: TRBV9; clone size: NA; J gene: TRBJ2-2; CDR3 protein: ASSVEGGANTGELF
V gene: TRBV9; clone size: NA; J gene: TRBJ2-2; CDR3 protein: ASLGAANTGELF
V gene: TRBV28; clone size: NA; J gene: TRBJ1-2; CDR3 protein: ASSLGGTGLKGGYT
V gene: TRBV4-2; clone size: once; J gene: TRBJ2-1; CDR3 protein: ASSQVPLAGDNNEQF
V gene: TRBV18; clone size: NA; J gene: TRBJ1-4; CDR3 protein: ASSLTSGGTNEKLF
V gene: TRBV29-1; clone size: few; J gene: TRBJ2-5; CDR3 protein: SVVGADQETQY
V gene: TRBV3-1/TRBV3-2; clone size: NA; J gene: TRBJ1-5; CDR3 protein: ASSPGVSGGSYQPQH
V gene: TRBV27; clone size: NA; J gene: TRBJ2-5; CDR3 protein: ASSREPGAFETQY
V gene: TRBV19; clone size: NA; J gene: TRBJ1-6; CDR3 protein: ASSISPAGVRSPLH
V gene: TRBV2; clone size: NA; J gene: TRBJ1-2; CDR3 protein: ASSDRDRAPRGSGYT
V gene: TRBV29-1; clone size: NA; J gene: TRBJ2-2; CDR3 protein: SVEDRHGAPSGELF
V gene: TRBV5-4; clone size: few; J gene: TRBJ1-6; CDR3 protein: ASSPQGANNSPLH
V gene: TRBV29-1; clone size: NA; J gene: TRBJ1-2; CDR3 protein: SAPQGAGGYT
V gene: TRBV28; clone size: NA; J gene: TRBJ2-5; CDR3 protein: ASRSDRRTQY
V gene: TRBV2; clone size: NA; J gene: TRBJ2-7; CDR3 protein: ASSSSGLSYEQY
V gene: TRBV10-2; clone size: once; J gene: TRBJ2-3; CDR3 protein: ASGSGGTGGTQY
V gene: TRBV18; clone size: NA; J gene: TRBJ1-1; CDR3 protein: ASSGTAEAF
V gene: TRBV18; clone size: once; J gene: TRBJ1-5; CDR3 protein: ASSREQASNQPQH
V gene: TRBV6-5; clone size: NA; J gene: TRBJ1-6; CDR3 protein: ASSDRGNSPLH
V gene: TRBV5-5; clone size: once; J gene: TRBJ1-3; CDR3 protein: ASSLVSSSGNTIY
V gene: TRBV15; clone size: NA; J gene: TRBJ2-5; CDR3 protein: ATSPRGVLQETQY
V gene: TRBV6-5; clone size: NA; J gene: TRBJ2-7; CDR3 protein: ASSYGAGGPYEQY
V gene: TRBV30; clone size: NA; J gene: TRBJ1-5; CDR3 protein: AWSDRFNQPQH
V gene: TRBV28; clone size: NA; J gene: TRBJ2-5; CDR3 protein: ASRRGTQY
V gene: TRBV6-1; clone size: few; J gene: TRBJ2-7; CDR3 protein: ASSEEGGTSGDEEY
V gene: TRBV6-2/TRBV6-3; clone size: NA; J gene: TRBJ1-6; CDR3 protein: ASSSPRTGSSYNSPLH
V gene: TRBV4-3; clone size: NA; J gene: TRBJ2-3; CDR3 protein: ASSQGGVDTDTQY